This T cell receptor (beta chain) emerged from a study of shared clonotypes between healthy human individuals. Study conclusions and caveats: Among a handful of donors, roughly 5% of naive CD4 clonotypes were found in common. Richness estimates generally favored naive over memory subsets.

A split of CD4+ cells into CD45RA+ naive and CD45RA-negative memory subsets was performed. The authors loaded 150 to 250 ng DNA, roughly 33,000 T cell genomes, into sorted-subset replicate PCRs. TCRdb keeps only in-frame clones here, not all; method: immunoSEQ multiplex PCR. The repertoire holds some 1,100,000 clones, with more than 75% as singletons. As to this clone: The antigen is not known.

J was trimmed by 5 bases and V by 8 bases; bases with no gene match: 9. Per the germline V gene, CDR1 is MNHNS and CDR2 is SASEGT. This CDR3 has 14 residues. The chain carries TRBV6-1 and TRBJ2-7; 10 bases line up with TRBD1. The TCR sequence derives from a man in his late teens or twenties in good health. Some clones in this sample may be carry-over from other donors' samples. The source material was memory CD4+ T cells from PBMCs. As to subset: CD45RA-negative fraction. DNA of the CDR3: TGTGCCAGCGACCCGGGACAGGGGAAAAACGAGCAGTACTTC. Translated, it gives CASDPGQGKNEQYF.